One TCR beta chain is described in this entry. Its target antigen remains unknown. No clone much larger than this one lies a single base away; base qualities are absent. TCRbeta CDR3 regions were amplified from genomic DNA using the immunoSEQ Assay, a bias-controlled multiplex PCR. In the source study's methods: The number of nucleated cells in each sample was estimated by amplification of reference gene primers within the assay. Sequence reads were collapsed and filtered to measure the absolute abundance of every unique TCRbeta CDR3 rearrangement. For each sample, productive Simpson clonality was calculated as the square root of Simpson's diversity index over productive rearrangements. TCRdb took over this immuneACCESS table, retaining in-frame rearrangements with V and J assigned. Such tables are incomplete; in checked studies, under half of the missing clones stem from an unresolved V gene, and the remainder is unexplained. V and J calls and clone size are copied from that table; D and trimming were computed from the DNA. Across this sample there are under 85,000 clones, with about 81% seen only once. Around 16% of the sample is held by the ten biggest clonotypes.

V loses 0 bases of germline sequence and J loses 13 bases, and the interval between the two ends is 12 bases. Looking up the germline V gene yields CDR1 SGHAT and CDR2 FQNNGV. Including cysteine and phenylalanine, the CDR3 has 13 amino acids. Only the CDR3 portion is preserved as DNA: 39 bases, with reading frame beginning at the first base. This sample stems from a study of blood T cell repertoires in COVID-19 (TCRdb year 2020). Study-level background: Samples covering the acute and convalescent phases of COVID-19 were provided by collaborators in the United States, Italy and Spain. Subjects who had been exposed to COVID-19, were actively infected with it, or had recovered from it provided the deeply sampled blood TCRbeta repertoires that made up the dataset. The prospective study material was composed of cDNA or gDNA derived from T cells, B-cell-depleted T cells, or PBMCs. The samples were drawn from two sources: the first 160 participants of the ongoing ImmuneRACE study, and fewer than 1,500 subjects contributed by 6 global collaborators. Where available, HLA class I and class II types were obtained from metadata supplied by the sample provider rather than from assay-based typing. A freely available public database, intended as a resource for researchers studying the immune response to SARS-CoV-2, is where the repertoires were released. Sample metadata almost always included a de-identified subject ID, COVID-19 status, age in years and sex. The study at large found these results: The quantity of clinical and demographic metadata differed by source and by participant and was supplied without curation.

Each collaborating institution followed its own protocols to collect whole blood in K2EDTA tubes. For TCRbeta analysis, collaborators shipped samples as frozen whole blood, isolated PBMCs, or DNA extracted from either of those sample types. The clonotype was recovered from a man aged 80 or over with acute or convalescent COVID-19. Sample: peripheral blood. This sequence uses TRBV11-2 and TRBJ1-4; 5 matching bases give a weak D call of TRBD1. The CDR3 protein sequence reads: CASSLDRGTALFF. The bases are TGTGCCAGCAGCTTAGACCGCGGGACGGCACTGTTTTTT.